A single sample gave rise to the 9 T cell receptor beta chains below, sequenced in a study of T-cell reconstitution after alpha-beta-depleted transplantation in children. Unique molecular identifiers were used to barcode this TCRbeta library. TCRdb used MiXCR to reprocess the PCR reads, holding one entry per CDR3 protein. The repertoire holds 600,000 to 800,000 distinct CDR3 sequences, with 13% as singletons. Here the sequenced sample was PBMCs, taken before TCRalphabeta/CD19-depleted stem cell transplant. The receptors come from a girl aged 2 to 10 with congenital amegakaryocytic thrombocytopenia, due to receive a stem cell transplant.

Remarks on this clonotype: This may stem from a read error, because a much larger clone lies one nucleotide away. The chain combines TRBV29-1 with TRBJ2-1; either TRBD1 or TRBD2 may supply D (5 bases each). The CDR3 sequence is 13 residues long. Germline V gives CDR1 SQVTM, CDR2 ANQGSEA. CDR3 in DNA: TGCAGTGCCGGGACCGCTACCTACAATAAGCAGTTCTTC. Amino acids: CSAGTATYNKQFF.

The chain employs TRBV12-5 and TRBJ2-1; D gene unclear. Germline lookup yields CDR1 LGHNT and CDR2 FRNRAP. V was pared by 1 base and J by 5 bases, with 6 bases between. This CDR3 has 13 amino acids. The CDR3 bases are TGTGCTAGTGGTTTGGGACTCCACAATGAGCAGTTCTTC. This translates into CASGLGLHNEQFF. The variable domain in full, completed from reference TRBV12-5 and TRBJ2-1, reads DARVTQTPRHKVTEMGQEVTMRCQPILGHNTVFWYRQTMMQGLELLAYFRNRAPLDDSGMPKDRFSAEMPDATLATLKIQPSEPRDSAVYFCASGLGLHNEQFFGPGTRLTVL.

This clonotype was counted a few times. The gene calls are TRBV6-1 and TRBJ2-1; TRBD1 aligns across 9 bases. Per germline, CDR1 MNHNS and CDR2 SASEGT. Trimming at V came to 4 bases and at J to 5 bases, leaving 3 bases not matched to a gene. The CDR3 has 14 residues. CDR3 bases: TGTGCCAGCAGTGGGGACAGGGCTGACAATGAGCAGTTCTTC. Translated: CASSGDRADNEQFF.

This clonotype has more than one count but fewer than ten. The genes are TRBV20-1 and TRBJ2-7; weak D call: TRBD2 (5 bases). The V gene lost 3 bases and the J gene lost 2 bases, with 23 bases spanning the gap. CDR1 and CDR2 (germline): DFQATT, SNEGSKA (reference sequence). CDR3 length: 17 residues. The CDR3 loop reads CSASSPSTSYPAYEQYF. The CDR3 nucleotides are TGCAGTGCTAGTTCCCCCTCAACTAGTTACCCGGCCTACGAGCAGTACTTC.

In its sample, this clonotype was seen many times. This sequence joins TRBV5-1 and TRBJ1-6; 7 nucleotides agree with TRBD1. Germline lookup yields CDR1 SGHRS and CDR2 YFSETQ. V shed 4 bases and J 8 bases; nucleotides not matched to a gene: 12. The CDR3 loop spans 16 amino acids. The CDR3 spells CASSGHAGQTDSPLHF. The CDR3 region has the DNA TGCGCCAGCAGCGGGCATGCGGGACAGACCGATTCACCCCTCCACTTT.

This chain connects TRBV12-3 or TRBV12-4 to TRBJ1-1, with D possibly being TRBD1 (5 bases). The CDR3 has 12 amino acids. V was cut by 7 bases and J by 3 bases, with 9 bases left in between. The CDR3 sequence: CASKGADTEAFF. In nucleotides, the CDR3 is TGTGCCAGCAAAGGGGCGGACACTGAAGCTTTCTTT.

This clonotype was detected many times. This chain joins TRBV12-3 or TRBV12-4 and TRBJ2-7; 7 bases agree with TRBD1. The J segment lost 0 bases and the V segment lost 3 bases, leaving 2 bases of the junction unmatched. This CDR3 region has 14 residues. In DNA, the CDR3 is TGTGCCAGCAGTTTCGGGACAGTCTCCTACGAGCAGTACTTC. Protein sequence: CASSFGTVSYEQYF.

This clonotype came up many times. This chain's CDR3 is CASSRQSSGANVLTF. CDR3 bases: TGCGCCAGCAGCCGACAGAGCTCTGGGGCCAACGTCCTGACTTTC. The chain recombines TRBV5-1 with TRBJ2-6; tentative D call: TRBD1 (5 bases). This CDR3 has 15 amino acids. Germline CDR1 and CDR2: SGHRS and YFSETQ. The V end lost 4 bases, the J end lost 0 bases, and 8 bases lay between the germline ends. The variable domain in full, completed from reference TRBV5-1 and TRBJ2-6, reads KAGVTQTPRYLIKTRGQQVTLSCSPISGHRSVSWYQQTPGQGLQFLFEYFSETQRNKGNFPGRFSGRQFSNSRSEMNVSTLELGDSALYLCASSRQSSGANVLTFGAGSRLTVL.

J is TRBJ2-6 and V is TRBV10-3; 10 bases are a match to TRBD2. The CDR3 is made up of 14 amino acids. V lost 4 bases and J lost 7; bases outside the gene matches: 1. Germline assignment: CDR1 ENHRY and CDR2 SYGVKD. Written as DNA, the CDR3 is TGTGCCATCAGTGCTAGCGGGAGCGCCAACGTCCTGACTTTC. Protein: CAISASGSANVLTF.